This TCR beta chain was captured by sequencing in a study of CD4 T cells in relation to SARS-CoV-2 and coronaviruses. Study-wide results and caveats: No crossreactivity against non-spike viral proteins was tested here.

As regards this clone: The antigen is unknown.

The CDR3 is 13 amino acids. With 7 bases removed from V and 7 bases from J, the gap between germline ends came to 16 bases. Germline CDR1 is MDHEN and CDR2 is SYDVKM. CEF-cultured naive and memory CD4+ T cell DNA got survey-level sequencing. Sequencing used immunoSEQ multiplex PCR; TCRdb keeps in-frame clones, though not all of them. The table includes about 31,000 clones, around three quarters detected once. Material for sequencing was memory CD4+ T cells from PBMCs, cultured in vitro. The chain combines TRBV28 with TRBJ1-1, with D perhaps TRBD1 (6 bases). This receptor was obtained from an adult with COVID-19. The CDR3 nucleotides read TGTGCCAGCACCCCCCGACAGGTCTTTGAAGCTTTCTTT. Translated, it gives CASTPRQVFEAFF.